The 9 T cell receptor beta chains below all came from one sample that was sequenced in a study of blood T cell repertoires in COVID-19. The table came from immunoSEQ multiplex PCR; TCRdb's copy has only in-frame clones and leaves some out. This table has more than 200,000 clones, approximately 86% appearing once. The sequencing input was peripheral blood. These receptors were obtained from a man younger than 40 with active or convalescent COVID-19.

Here the CDR3 DNA reads TGCGCCAGCAGTGAGACCGGGGGGGCAGCAGATACGCAGTATTTT. Its translation is CASSETGGAADTQYF. This chain connects TRBV10-1 to TRBJ2-3; TRBD2 aligns across 8 bases. V shed 2 bases, J shed 4 bases, and the junction held 5 bases outside the gene matches. The CDR3 is 15 amino acids. CDR1 is WNHNN and CDR2 is SYGVQD in the germline V gene (reference sequence).

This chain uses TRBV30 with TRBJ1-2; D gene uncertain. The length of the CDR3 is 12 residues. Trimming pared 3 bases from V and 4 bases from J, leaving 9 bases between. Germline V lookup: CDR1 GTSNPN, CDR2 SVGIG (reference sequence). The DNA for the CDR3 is TGTGCCTGGAGCGGAGCTATCTATGGCTACACCTTC. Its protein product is CAWSGAIYGYTF.

The CDR3 is CASSYLTGPSGNTIYF. DNA for the CDR3: TGTGCCAGCAGCTACCTGACAGGCCCTTCTGGAAACACCATATATTTT. The chain recombines TRBV7-9 with TRBJ1-3, with D possibly TRBD1 on 6 matching bases. The length of the CDR3 is 16 residues. The V end lost 4 bases, the J end lost 1 base, and 14 bases lay between the germline ends. Germline CDR1 reads SEHNR; CDR2 reads FQNEAQ (reference sequence).

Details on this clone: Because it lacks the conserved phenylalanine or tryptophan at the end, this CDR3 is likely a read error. CDR3 amino acids: CATSDGGQGAYTL. In nucleotides, the CDR3 is TGTGCCACCAGTGATGGGGGACAGGGGGCCTACACCCTC. V and J are TRBV24-1 and TRBJ1-2; 12 positions match TRBD1. Germline CDR1 KGHDR, CDR2 SFDVKD. This CDR3 region has 13 residues. Germline trimming cut 3 bases from V and 10 bases from J; bases unmatched to any gene: 2.

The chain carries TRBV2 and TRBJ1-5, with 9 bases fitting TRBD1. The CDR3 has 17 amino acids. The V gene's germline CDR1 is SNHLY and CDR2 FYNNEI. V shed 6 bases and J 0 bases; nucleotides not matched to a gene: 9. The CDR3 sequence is CASSGQQGAYSNQPQHF. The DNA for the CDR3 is TGTGCCAGCAGCGGACAACAGGGGGCGTATAGCAATCAGCCCCAGCATTTT.

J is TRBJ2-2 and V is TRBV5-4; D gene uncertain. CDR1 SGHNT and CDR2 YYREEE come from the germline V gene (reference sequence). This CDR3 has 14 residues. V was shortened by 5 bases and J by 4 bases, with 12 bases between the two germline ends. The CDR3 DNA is TGTGCCAGCAGGCCAGGCACTGCCACCGGGGAGCTGTTTTTT. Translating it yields CASRPGTATGELFF. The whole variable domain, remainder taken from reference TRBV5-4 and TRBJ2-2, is ETGVTQSPTHLIKTRGQQVTLRCSSQSGHNTVSWYQQALGQGPQFIFQYYREEENGRGNFPPRFSGLQFPNYSSELNVNALELDDSALYLCASRPGTATGELFFGEGSRLTVL.

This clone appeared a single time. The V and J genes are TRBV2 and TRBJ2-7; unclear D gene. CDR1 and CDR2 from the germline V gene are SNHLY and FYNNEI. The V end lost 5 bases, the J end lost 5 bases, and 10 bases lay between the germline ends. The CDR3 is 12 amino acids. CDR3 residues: CASSYSVDEQYF. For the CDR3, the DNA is TGTGCCAGCAGTTATTCCGTTGACGAGCAGTACTTC.

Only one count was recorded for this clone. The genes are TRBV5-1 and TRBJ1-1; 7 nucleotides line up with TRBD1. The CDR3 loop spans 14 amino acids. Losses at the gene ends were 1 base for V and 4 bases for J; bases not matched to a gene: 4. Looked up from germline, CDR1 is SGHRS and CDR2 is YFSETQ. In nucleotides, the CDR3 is TGCGCCAGCAGCTTGACAGGGGTGCCCACTGAAGCTTTCTTT. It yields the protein CASSLTGVPTEAFF.

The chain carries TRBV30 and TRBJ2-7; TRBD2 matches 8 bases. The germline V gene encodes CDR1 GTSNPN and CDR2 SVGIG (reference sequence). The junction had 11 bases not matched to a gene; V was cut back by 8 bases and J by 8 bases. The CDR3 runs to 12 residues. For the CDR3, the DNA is TGTGCCCGGACGGGGGGGCCGGGTAAGCAGTACTTC. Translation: CARTGGPGKQYF.